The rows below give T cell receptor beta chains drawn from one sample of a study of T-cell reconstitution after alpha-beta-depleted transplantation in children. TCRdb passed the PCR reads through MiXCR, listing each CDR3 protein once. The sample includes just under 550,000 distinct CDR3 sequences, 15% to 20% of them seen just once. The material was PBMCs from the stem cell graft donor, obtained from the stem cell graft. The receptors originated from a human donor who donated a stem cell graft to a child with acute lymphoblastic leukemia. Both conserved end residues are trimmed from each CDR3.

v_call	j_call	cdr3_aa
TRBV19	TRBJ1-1	ASSPRYTEAF
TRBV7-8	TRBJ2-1	ASSLGWQLGYNEQF
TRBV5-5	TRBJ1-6	ASRAGTGLGVSPLH
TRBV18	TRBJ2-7	ASSFHRGRAYEQY
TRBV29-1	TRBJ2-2	SVDGLAPGELF
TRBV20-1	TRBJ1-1	SANAEGRETEAF
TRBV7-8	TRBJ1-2	ASSLTSGNYGYT
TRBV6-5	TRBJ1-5	ASSYPDREQPQH
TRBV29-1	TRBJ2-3	SVGPSDTQY
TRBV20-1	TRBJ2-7	SARPSGRAGYEQY
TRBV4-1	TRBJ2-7	ASSHPREGFGQY
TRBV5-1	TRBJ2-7	ASRDGYEQY
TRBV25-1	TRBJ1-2	ASSGGGGFYGYT
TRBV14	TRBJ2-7	ASSQGGIWYEQY
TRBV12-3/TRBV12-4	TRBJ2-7	ASSFSGLGPDEQY
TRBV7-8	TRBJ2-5	ASHKVPGYLQETQY
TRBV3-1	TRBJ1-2	ASSQDPFWPMSYT
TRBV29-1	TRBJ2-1	SVEDRGLAGYNEQF
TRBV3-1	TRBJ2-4	ASSQRWLAGRQNIQY
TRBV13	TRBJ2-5	ASSLGESLRETQY
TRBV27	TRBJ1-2	ASSSYDRMHGYT
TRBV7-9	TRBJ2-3	ASSLSGTADTQY
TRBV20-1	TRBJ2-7	SAAPGGSSYEQY
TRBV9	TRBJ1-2	ASSVHRGGYT
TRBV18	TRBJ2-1	ASSPRQGPLQGQF
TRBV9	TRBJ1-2	ASTSKWGIYGYT
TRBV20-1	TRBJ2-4	SATGDAKNIQY
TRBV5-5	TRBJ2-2	ASSPSGLAGTGELF
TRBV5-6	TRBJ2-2	ASSRTGLNTGELF
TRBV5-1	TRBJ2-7	ASSLAGAGASSYEQY
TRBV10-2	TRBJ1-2	ASSESGRLSYGYT
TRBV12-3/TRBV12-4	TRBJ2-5	ASSLYGGRALETQY
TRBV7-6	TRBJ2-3	ASSYRGYSTDTQY
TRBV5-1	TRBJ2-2	ASSFLGTSGKTNTGELF
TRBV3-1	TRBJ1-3	ASSQLQGAIGNTIY
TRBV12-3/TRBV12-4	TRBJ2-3	ASSLPSLPGTDTQY
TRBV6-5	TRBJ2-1	ASSYEGGGSYNEQF
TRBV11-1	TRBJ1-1	ASSLAAGVDTEAF
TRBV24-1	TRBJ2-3	ATSDYAADTQY
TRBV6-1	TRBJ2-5	ASSEAGRSGYPQY
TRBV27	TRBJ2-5	ASSFALRETQY